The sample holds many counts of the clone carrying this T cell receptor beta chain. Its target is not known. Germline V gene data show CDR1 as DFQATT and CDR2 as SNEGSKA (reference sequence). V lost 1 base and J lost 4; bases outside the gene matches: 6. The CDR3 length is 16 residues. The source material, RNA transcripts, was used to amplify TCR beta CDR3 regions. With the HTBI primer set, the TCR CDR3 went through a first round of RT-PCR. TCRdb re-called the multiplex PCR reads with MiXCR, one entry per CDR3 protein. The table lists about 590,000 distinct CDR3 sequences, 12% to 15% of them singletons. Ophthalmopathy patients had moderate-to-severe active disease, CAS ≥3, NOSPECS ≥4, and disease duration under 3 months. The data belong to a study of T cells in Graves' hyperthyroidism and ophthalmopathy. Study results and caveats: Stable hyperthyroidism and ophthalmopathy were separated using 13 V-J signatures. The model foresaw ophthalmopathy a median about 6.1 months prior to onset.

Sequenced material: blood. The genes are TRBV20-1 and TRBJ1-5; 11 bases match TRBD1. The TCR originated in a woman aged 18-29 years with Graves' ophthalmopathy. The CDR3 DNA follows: TGCAGTGCTAGAGCGTTCCGGGACAGGGGGAATCAGCCCCAGCATTTT. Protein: CSARAFRDRGNQPQHF.